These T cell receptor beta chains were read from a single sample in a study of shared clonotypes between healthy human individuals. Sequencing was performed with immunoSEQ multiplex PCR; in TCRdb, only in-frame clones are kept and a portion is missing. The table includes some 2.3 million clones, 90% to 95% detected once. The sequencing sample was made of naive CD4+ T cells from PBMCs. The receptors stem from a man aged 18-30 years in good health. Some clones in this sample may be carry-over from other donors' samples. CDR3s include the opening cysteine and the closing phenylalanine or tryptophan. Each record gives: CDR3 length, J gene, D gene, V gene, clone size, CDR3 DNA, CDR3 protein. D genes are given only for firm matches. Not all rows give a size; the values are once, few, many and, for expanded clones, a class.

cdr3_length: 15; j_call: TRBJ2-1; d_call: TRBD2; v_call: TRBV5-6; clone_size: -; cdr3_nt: TGTGCCAGCAGCAGGGCGGGACTAGCGGCCAATGAGCAGTTCTTC; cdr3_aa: CASSRAGLAANEQFF
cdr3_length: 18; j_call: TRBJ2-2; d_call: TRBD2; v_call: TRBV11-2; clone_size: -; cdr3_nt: TGTGCCAGCAGCCCCTGGGGACTAGCGGGAGGCGGGGGCGGGGAGCTGTTTTTT; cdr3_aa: CASSPWGLAGGGGGELFF
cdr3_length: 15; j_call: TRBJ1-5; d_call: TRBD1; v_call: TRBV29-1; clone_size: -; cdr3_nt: TGCAGCGTTAACTCCGGGACAGGGTCGGGTGGGCCCCAGCATTTT; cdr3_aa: CSVNSGTGSGGPQHF
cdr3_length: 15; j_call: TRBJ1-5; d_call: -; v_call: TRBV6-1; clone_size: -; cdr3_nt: TGTGCCAGCAGTGAAAGAGGGGGGAACAATCAGCCCCAGCATTTT; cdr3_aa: CASSERGGNNQPQHF
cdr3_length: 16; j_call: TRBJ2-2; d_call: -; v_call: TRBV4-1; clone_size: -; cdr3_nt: TGCGCCAGCAGAAAAACACCGGGGACGAACACCGGGGAGCTGTTTTTT; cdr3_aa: CASRKTPGTNTGELFF
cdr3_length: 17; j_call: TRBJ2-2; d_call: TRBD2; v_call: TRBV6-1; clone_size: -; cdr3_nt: TGTGCCAGCAGTGAAAGGTGGCTAGCGGGAAACACCGGGGAGCTGTTTTTT; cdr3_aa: CASSERWLAGNTGELFF
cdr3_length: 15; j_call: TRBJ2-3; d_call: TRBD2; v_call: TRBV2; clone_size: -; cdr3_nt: TGTGCCAGCAGTGGGAGCGGGAAGGGCACAGATACGCAGTATTTT; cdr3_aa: CASSGSGKGTDTQYF
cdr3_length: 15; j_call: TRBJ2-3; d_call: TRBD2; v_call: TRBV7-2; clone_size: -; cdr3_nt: TGTGCCAGCAGCTCGGGGACTAGCGGGCAAGATACGCAGTATTTT; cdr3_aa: CASSSGTSGQDTQYF
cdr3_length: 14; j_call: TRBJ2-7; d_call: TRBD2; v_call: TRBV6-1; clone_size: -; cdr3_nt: TGTGCCAGCCTGGCCGGGACTAGCGTCCACGAGCAGTACTTC; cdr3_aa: CASLAGTSVHEQYF
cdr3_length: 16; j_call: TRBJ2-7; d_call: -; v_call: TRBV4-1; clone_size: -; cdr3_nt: TGCGCCAGCAGCCAAGATCCGGGGGTGCTCTTCTACGAGCAGTACTTC; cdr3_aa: CASSQDPGVLFYEQYF
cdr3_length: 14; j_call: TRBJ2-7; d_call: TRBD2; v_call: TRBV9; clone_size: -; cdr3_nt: TGTGCCAGCAGCTCGGGACTATTCTCCTACGAGCAGTACTTC; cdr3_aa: CASSSGLFSYEQYF
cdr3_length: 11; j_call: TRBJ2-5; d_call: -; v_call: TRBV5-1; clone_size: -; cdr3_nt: TGCGCCAGCAGGGGGCAAGAGACCCAGTACTTC; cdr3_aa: CASRGQETQYF
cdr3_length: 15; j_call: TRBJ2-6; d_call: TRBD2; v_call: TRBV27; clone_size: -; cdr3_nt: TGTGCCAGCAGCTCCGGGGGGACTGGGGCCAACGTCCTGACTTTC; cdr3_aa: CASSSGGTGANVLTF
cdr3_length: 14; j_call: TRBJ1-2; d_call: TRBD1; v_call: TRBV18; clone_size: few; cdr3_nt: TGTGCCAGCTCACCACCCGGACAGGGCGGTGGCTACACCTTC; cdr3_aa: CASSPPGQGGGYTF
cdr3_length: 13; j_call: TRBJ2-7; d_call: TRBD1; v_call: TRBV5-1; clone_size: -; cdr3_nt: TGCGCCAGCAGCAAGGGACAGGCCTACGAGCAGTACTTC; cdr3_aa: CASSKGQAYEQYF
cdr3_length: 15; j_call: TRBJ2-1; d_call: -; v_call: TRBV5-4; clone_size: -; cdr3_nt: TGTGCCAGCCGAGGAGGCCCTGGGCTCTACAATGAGCAGTTCTTC; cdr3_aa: CASRGGPGLYNEQFF